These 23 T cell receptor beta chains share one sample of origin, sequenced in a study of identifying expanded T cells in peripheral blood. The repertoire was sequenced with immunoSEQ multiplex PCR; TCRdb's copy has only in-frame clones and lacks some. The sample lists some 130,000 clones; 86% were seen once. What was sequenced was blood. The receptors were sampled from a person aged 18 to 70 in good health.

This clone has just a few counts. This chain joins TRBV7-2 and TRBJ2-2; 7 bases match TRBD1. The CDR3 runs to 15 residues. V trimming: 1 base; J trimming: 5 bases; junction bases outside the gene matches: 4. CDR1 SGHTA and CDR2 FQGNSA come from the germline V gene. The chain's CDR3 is CASSLGGGGTGELFF. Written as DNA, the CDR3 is TGTGCCAGCAGCTTAGGAGGGGGCGGAACCGGGGAGCTGTTTTTT.

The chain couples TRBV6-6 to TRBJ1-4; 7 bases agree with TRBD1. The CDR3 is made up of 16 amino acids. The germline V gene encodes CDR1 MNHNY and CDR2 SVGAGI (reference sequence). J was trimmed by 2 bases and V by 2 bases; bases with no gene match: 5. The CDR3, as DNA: TGTGCCAGCAGTTACAGACAGGGCCGGACTAATGAAAAACTGTTTTTT. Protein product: CASSYRQGRTNEKLFF.

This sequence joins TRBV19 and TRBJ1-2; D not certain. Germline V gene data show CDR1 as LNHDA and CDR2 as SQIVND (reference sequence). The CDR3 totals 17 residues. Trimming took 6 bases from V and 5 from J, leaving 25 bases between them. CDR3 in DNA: TGTGCCAGTAGGCCCGGGGTGACCTGGGAGTCCACTTATGGCTACACCTTC. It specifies CASRPGVTWESTYGYTF.

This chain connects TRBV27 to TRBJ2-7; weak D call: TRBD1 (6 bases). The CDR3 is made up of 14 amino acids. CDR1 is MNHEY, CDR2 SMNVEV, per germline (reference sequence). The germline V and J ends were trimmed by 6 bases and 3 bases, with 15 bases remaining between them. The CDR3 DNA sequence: TGTGCCAGCAGCCCAGGGGATGTGATCTACGAGCAGTACTTC. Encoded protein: CASSPGDVIYEQYF.

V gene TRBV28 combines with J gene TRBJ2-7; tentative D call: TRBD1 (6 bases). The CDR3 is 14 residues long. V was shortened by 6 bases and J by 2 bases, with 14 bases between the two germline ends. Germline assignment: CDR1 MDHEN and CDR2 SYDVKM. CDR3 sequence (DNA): TGTGCCAGCAGGGGACATCCCCCAGCCTACGAGCAGTACTTC. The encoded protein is CASRGHPPAYEQYF.

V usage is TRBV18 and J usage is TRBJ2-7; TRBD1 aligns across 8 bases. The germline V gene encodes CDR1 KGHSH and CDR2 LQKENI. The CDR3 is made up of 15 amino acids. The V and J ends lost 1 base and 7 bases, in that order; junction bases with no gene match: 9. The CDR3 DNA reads TGTGCCAGCTCACCACACCCAGGGGGCGCGAATGAGCAGTACTTC. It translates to CASSPHPGGANEQYF.

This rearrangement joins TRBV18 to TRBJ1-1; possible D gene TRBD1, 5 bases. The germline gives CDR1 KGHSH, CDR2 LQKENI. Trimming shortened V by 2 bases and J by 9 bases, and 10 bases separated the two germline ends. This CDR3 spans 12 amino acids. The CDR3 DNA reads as TGTGCCAGCTCACCATGGGGGGATAAAGCTTTCTTT. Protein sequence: CASSPWGDKAFF.

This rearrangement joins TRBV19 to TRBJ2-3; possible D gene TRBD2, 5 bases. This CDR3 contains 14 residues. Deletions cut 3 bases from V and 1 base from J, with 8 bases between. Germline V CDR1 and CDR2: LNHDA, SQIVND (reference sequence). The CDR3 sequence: CASSIYSGTDTQYF. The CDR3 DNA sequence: TGTGCCAGTAGTATTTATAGCGGCACAGATACGCAGTATTTT.

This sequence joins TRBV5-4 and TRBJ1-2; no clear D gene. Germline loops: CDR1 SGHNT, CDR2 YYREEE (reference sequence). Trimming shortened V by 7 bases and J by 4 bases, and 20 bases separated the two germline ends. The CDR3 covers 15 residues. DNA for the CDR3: TGTGCCAGCGAAAGTCGCGGGGAGTACGGCTATGGCTACACCTTC. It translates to CASESRGEYGYGYTF.

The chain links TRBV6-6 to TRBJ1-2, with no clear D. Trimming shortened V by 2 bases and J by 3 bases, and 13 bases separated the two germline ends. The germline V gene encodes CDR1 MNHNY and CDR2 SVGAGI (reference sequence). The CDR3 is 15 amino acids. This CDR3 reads CASSYVLANHYGYTF. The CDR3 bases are TGTGCCAGCAGTTACGTTTTGGCAAACCACTATGGCTACACCTTC.

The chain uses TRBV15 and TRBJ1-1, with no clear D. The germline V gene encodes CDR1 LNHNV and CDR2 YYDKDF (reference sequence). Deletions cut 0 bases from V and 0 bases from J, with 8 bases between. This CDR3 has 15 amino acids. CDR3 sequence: CATSRDPFLNTEAFF. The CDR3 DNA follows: TGTGCCACCAGCAGAGACCCCTTCTTGAACACTGAAGCTTTCTTT.

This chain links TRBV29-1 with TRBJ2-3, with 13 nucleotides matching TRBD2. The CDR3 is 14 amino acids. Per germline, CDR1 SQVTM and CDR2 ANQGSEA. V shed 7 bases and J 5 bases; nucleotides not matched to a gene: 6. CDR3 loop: CSGELAGGRDTQYF. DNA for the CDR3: TGCAGCGGCGAACTAGCGGGAGGGAGAGATACGCAGTATTTT.

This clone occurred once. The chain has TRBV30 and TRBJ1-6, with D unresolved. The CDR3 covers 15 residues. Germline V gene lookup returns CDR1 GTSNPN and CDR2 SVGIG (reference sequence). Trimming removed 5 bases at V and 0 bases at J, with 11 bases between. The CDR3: CAWDHGGSYNSPLHF. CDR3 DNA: TGTGCCTGGGACCACGGTGGCTCCTATAATTCACCCCTCCACTTT.

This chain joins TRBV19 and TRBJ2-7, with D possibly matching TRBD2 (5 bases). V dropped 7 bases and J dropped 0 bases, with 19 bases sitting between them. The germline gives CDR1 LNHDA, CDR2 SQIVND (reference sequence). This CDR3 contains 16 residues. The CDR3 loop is CASNSGPLAPSYEQYF. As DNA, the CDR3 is TGTGCCAGTAACTCAGGCCCTCTAGCCCCCTCCTACGAGCAGTACTTC.

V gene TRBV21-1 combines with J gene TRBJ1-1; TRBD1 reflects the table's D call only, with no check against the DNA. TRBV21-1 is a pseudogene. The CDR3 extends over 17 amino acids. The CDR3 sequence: CASSKDGQGARDTEAFF. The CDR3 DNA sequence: TGTGCCAGCAGCAAAGACGGACAGGGGGCTCGGGACACTGAAGCTTTCTTT.

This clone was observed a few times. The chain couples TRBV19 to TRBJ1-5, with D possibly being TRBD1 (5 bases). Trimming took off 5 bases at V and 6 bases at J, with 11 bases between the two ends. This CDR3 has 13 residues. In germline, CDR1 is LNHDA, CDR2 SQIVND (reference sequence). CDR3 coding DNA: TGTGCCAGTAGTTATCACGGGACTCAGCCCCAGCATTTT. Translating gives CASSYHGTQPQHF.

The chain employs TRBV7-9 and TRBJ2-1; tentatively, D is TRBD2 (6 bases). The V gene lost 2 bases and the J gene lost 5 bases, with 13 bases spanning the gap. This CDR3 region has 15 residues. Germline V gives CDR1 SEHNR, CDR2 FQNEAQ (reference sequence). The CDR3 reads CASSLQASANNEQFF. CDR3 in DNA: TGTGCCAGCAGCTTACAGGCTAGCGCCAACAATGAGCAGTTCTTC.

CDR3 nucleotides: TGTGCCAGTAGTATAGCTGCCCGGACATCGACTATGAGGAGGACCTTC. It translates to CASSIAARTSTMRRTF. J is TRBJ1-2 and V is TRBV19; tentatively, D is TRBD1 (5 bases). The germline CDR1 and CDR2 sequences are LNHDA and SQIVND (reference sequence). There are 16 residues in the CDR3. Trimming removed 1 base from V and 14 bases from J, with 26 bases in between.

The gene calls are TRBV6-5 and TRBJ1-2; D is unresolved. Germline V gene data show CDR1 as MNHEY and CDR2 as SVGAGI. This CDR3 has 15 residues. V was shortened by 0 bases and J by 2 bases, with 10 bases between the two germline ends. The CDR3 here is CASSYSISGNYGYTF. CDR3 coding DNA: TGTGCCAGCAGTTACTCGATATCGGGGAACTATGGCTACACCTTC.

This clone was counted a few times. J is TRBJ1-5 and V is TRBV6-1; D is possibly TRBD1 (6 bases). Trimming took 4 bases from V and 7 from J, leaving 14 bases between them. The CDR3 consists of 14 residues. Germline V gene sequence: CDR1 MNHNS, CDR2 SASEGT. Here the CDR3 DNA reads TGTGCCAGCAGTGGTTCAGGGGTCAGACAGCCCCAGCATTTT. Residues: CASSGSGVRQPQHF.

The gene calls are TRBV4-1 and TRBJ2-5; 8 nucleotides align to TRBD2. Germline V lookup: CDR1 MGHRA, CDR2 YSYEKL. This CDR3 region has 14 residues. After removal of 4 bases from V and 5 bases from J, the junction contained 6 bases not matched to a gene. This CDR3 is CASSPAGGAETQYF. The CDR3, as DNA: TGCGCCAGCAGCCCCGCCGGGGGGGCGGAGACCCAGTACTTC.

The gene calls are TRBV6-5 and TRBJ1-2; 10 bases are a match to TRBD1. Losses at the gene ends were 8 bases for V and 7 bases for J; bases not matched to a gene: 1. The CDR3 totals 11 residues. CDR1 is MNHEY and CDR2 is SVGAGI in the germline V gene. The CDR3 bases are TGTGCCAGCGGGGACAGGGGTGGCTACACCTTC. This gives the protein CASGDRGGYTF.

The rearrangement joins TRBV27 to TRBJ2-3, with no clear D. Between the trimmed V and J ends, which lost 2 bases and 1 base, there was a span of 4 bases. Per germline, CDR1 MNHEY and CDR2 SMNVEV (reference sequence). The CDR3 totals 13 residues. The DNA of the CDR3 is TGTGCCAGCAGTTTAGAGCGCACAGATACGCAGTATTTT. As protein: CASSLERTDTQYF.